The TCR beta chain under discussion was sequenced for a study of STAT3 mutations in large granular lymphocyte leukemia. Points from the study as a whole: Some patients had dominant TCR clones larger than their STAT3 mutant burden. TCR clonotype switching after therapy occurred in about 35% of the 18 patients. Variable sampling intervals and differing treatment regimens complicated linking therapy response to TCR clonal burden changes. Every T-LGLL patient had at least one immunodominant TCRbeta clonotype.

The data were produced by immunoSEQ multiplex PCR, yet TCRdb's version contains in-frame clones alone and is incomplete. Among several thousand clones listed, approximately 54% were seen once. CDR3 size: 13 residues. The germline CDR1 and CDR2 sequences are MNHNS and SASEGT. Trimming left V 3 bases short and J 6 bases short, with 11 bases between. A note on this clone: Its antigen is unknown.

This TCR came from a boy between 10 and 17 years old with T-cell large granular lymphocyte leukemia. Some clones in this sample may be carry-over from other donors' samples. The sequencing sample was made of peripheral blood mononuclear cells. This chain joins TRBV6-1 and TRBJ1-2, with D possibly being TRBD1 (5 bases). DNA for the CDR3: TGTGCCAGCAGTGACAGGGAGTTGAATGGCTACACCTTC. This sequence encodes CASSDRELNGYTF.